This is a list of T cell receptor beta chains from one sample in a study of patients and donors after allogeneic stem cell transplantation. MiXCR was run by TCRdb on the RT-PCR reads, yielding one entry per CDR3 protein. The table lists some 150,000 distinct CDR3 sequences, roughly 35% of them singletons, with 50% in the top ten. Sequenced: blood, either unsorted or a sorted T cell fraction (not recorded which). The source is a human donor who was either an allogeneic HSCT recipient or a stem cell or donor lymphocyte infusion donor (not recorded which). It is not recorded whose cells these are; they may come from a transplant donor. CDR3s leave out the opening cysteine and the closing phenylalanine or tryptophan. Each record gives: CDR3 protein, V gene.

CDR3aa: ASSPGQSNTEAF
v_gene: TRBV5-1

CDR3aa: ASSHGQVGDGYT
v_gene: TRBV12-3/TRBV12-4

CDR3aa: ASSATSGGDPDTQY
v_gene: TRBV12-3/TRBV12-4

CDR3aa: ASGSTGENSPLH
v_gene: TRBV12-3/TRBV12-4

CDR3aa: ASSLRYRVNTEAF
v_gene: TRBV27

CDR3aa: ASSPGTGPLNTEAF
v_gene: TRBV27

CDR3aa: SARDATSGVLYNEQF
v_gene: TRBV20-1

CDR3aa: ASSLEPGVNSPLH
v_gene: TRBV5-5

CDR3aa: ASSLQLGVSGGYT
v_gene: TRBV5-1

CDR3aa: ATSDSRELLPQH
v_gene: TRBV24-1

CDR3aa: ASSLLPGKEGQH
v_gene: TRBV7-9

CDR3aa: ASSLRPGTDTQY
v_gene: TRBV7-8

CDR3aa: ASSPDLRTGELF
v_gene: TRBV7-2

CDR3aa: ASSYSRQGHPNYGYT
v_gene: TRBV6-2/TRBV6-3

CDR3aa: ATSALTLTGGYT
v_gene: TRBV24-1

CDR3aa: ASLPPGAVEQF
v_gene: TRBV6-2/TRBV6-3

CDR3aa: ASSLDPWRRVDRKTQY
v_gene: TRBV11-2

CDR3aa: ASSPRGTKAF
v_gene: TRBV5-6

CDR3aa: ASSLVGQGVNEQF
v_gene: TRBV5-1

CDR3aa: ASSLGSGSNQPQH
v_gene: TRBV11-2

CDR3aa: SARDNMNTEAF
v_gene: TRBV20-1

CDR3aa: ASSQVIGAGAF
v_gene: TRBV3-1

CDR3aa: ASSFGLAGPTGTQY
v_gene: TRBV27

CDR3aa: ASSLEGQGHSYT
v_gene: TRBV7-6

CDR3aa: ASRATGFSYEQY
v_gene: TRBV6-5

CDR3aa: ASSPGTGLADTQY
v_gene: TRBV5-1

CDR3aa: ASSLAVGRGETQY
v_gene: TRBV5-1

CDR3aa: SVVGGLSEAF
v_gene: TRBV29-1

CDR3aa: ASSYRRGRLNTEAF
v_gene: TRBV6-5

CDR3aa: ASSETPGWGARNTEAF
v_gene: TRBV6-5

CDR3aa: ASSLAPAGNTEAF
v_gene: TRBV7-9

CDR3aa: ASSLFWDRGFSYNSPLH
v_gene: TRBV12-3/TRBV12-4

CDR3aa: ASSLEQGTLGGQPQH
v_gene: TRBV7-6

CDR3aa: ASSSVGTQY
v_gene: TRBV6-2/TRBV6-3

CDR3aa: ASSFRTPSTDTQY
v_gene: TRBV6-2/TRBV6-3

CDR3aa: ASSSSGGGVGYT
v_gene: TRBV7-2

CDR3aa: AISPSRVLRNTEAF
v_gene: TRBV10-3

CDR3aa: ASSFPGSISGNTIY
v_gene: TRBV7-2

CDR3aa: ASSPTGGTDTQY
v_gene: TRBV27

CDR3aa: ASSAGSGYGYT
v_gene: TRBV9

CDR3aa: ATSRGVLAGGYETQY
v_gene: TRBV15

CDR3aa: ASSELGNYGYT
v_gene: TRBV2

CDR3aa: ASSSPGTSRETQY
v_gene: TRBV28